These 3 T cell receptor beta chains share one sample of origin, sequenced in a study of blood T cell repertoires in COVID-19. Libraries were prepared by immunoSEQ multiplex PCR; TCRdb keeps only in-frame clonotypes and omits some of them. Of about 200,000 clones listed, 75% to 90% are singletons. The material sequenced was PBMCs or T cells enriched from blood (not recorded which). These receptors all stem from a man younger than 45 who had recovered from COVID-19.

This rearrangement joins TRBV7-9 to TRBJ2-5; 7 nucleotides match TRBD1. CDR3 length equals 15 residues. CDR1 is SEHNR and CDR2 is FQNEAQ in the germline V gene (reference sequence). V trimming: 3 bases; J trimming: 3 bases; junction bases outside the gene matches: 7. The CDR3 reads CASSFTGEGKETQYF. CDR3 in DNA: TGTGCCAGCAGCTTCACAGGGGAAGGTAAAGAGACCCAGTACTTC.

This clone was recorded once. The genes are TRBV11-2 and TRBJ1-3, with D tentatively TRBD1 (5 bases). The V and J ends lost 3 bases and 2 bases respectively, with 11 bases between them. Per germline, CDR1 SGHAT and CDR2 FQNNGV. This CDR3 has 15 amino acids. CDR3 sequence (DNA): TGTGCCAGCAGCTTGTCCGGGGGAGCTGGAAACACCATATATTTT. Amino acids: CASSLSGGAGNTIYF.

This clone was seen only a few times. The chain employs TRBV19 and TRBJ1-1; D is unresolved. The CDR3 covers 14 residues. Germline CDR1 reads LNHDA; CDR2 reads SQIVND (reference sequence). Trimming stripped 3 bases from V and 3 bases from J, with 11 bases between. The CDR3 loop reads CASSIAGDDTEAFF. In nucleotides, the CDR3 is TGTGCCAGTAGTATCGCAGGTGACGACACTGAAGCTTTCTTT.